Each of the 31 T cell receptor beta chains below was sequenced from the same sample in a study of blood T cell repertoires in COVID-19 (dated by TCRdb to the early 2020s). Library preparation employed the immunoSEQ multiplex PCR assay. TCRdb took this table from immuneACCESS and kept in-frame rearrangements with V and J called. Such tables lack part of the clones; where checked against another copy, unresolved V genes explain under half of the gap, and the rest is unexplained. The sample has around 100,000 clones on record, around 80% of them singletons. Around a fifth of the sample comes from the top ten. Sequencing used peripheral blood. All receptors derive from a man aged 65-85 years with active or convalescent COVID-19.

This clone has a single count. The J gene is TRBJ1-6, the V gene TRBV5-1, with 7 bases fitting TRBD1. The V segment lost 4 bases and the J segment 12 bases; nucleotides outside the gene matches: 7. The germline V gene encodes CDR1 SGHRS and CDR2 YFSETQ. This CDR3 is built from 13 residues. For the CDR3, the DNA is TGCGCCAGCAGCCCAGACAGGGAAGGACCCCTCCACTTT. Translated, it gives CASSPDREGPLHF.

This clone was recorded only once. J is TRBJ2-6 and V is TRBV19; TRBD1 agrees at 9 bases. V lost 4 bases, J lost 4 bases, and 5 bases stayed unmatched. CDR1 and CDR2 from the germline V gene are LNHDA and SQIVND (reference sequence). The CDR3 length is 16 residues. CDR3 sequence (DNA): TGTGCCAGTAGTAAGGGGGACAGGGCCGGGGCCAACGTCCTGACTTTC. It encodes CASSKGDRAGANVLTF.

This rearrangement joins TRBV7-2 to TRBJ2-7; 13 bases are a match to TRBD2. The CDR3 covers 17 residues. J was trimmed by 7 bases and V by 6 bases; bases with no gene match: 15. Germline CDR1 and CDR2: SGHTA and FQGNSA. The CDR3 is CASSRRSGLAGSREQYF. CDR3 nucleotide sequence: TGTGCCAGCAGTCGCCGGTCGGGACTAGCGGGATCTCGGGAGCAGTACTTC.

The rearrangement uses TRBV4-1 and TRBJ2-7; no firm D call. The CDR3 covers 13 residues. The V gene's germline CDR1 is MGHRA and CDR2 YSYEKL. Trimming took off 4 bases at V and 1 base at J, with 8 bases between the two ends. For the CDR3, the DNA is TGCGCCAGCAGCCTCGAAGAGTCCTACGAGCAGTACTTC. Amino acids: CASSLEESYEQYF.

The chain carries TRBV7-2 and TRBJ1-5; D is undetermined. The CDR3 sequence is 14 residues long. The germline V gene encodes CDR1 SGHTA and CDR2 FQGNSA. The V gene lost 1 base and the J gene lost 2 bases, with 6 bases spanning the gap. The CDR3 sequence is CASSLEQGNQPQHF. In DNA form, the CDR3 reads TGTGCCAGCAGCTTAGAACAAGGCAATCAGCCCCAGCATTTT.

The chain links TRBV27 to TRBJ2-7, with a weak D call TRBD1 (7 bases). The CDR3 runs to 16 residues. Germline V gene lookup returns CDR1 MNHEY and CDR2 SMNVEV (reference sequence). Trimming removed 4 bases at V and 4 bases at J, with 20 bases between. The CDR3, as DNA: TGTGCCAGCAGTTCAATGTACAGGGGAGGCCGTTACGAGCAGTACTTC. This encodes CASSSMYRGGRYEQYF.

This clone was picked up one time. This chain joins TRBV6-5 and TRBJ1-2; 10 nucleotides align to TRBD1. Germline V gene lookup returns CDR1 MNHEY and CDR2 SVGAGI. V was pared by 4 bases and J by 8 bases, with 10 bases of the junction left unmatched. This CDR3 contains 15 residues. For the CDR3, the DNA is TGTGCCAGCAGTTTCTCCTCTGGACAGGGGGGAGGCTACACCTTC. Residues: CASSFSSGQGGGYTF.

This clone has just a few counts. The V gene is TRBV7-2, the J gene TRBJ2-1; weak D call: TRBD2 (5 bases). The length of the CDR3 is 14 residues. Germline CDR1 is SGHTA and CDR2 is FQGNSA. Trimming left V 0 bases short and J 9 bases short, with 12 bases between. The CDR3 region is CASSLARAQGEQFF. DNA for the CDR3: TGTGCCAGCAGCTTAGCGCGGGCTCAAGGTGAGCAGTTCTTC.

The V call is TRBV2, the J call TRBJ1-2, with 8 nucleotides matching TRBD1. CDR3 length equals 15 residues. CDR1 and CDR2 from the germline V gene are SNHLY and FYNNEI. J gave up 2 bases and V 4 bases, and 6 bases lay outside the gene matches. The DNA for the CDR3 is TGTGCCAGCAGTGTAGGTGGGACAGGAAACTATGGCTACACCTTC. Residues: CASSVGGTGNYGYTF.

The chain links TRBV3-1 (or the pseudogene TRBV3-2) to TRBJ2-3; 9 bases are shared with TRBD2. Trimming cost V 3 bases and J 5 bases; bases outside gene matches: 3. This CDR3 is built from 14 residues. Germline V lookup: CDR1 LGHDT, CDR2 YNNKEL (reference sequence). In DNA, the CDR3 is TGTGCCAGCAGCCATCTAGCGGGATTAGATACGCAGTATTTT. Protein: CASSHLAGLDTQYF.

This CDR3 reads CASSIGGTTQETQYF. The CDR3 nucleotides read TGTGCCAGTAGTATAGGTGGGACAACTCAAGAGACCCAGTACTTC. J is TRBJ2-5 and V is TRBV19; D is possibly TRBD1 (6 bases). The length of the CDR3 is 15 residues. Trimming left V 1 base short and J 2 bases short, with 11 bases between. In germline, CDR1 is LNHDA, CDR2 SQIVND (reference sequence).

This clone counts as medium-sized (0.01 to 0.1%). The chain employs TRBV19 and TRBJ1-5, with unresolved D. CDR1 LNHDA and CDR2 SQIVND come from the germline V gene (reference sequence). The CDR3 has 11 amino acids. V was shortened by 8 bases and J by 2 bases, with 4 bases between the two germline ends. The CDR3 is CASGGNQPQHF. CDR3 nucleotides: TGTGCCAGTGGAGGCAATCAGCCCCAGCATTTT.

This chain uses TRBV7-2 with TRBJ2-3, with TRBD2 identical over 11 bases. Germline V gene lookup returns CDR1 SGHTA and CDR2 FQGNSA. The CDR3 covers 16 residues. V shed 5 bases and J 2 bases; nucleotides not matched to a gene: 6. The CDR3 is CASSELAGAFTDTQYF. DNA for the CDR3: TGTGCCAGCAGCGAACTAGCGGGGGCCTTCACAGATACGCAGTATTTT.

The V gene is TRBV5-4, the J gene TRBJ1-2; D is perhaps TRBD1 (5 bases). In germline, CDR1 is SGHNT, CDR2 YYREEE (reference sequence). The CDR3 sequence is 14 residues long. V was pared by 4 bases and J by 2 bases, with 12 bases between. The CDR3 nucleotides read TGTGCCAGCAGCCTCTGGGACTCCAACTATGGCTACACCTTC. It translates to CASSLWDSNYGYTF.

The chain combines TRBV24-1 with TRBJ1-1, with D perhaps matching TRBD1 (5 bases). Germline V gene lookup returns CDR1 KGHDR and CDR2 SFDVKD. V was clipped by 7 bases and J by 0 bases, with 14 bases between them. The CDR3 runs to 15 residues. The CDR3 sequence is CATRGGAAMNTEAFF. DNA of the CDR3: TGTGCCACCAGGGGCGGGGCCGCGATGAACACTGAAGCTTTCTTT.

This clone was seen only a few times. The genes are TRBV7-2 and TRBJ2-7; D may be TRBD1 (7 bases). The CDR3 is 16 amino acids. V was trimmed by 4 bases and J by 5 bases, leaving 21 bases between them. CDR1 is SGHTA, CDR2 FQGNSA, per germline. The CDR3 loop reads CASSWGRGTATDEQYF. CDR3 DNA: TGTGCCAGCAGCTGGGGACGGGGGACAGCTACGGACGAGCAGTACTTC.

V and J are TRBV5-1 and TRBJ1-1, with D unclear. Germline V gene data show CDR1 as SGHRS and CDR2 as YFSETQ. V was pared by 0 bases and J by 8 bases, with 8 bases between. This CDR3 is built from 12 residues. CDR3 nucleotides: TGCGCCAGCAGCTTGGACAGAAGCGAAGCTTTCTTT. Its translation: CASSLDRSEAFF. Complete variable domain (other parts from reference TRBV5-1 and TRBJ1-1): KAGVTQTPRYLIKTRGQQVTLSCSPISGHRSVSWYQQTPGQGLQFLFEYFSETQRNKGNFPGRFSGRQFSNSRSEMNVSTLELGDSALYLCASSLDRSEAFFGQGTRLTVV.

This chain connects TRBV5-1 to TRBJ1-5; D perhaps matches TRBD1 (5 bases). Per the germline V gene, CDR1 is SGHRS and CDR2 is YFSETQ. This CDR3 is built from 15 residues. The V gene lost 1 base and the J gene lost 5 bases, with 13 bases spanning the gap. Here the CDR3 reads CASSLWGDRDQPQHF. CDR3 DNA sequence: TGCGCCAGCAGCTTGTGGGGGGACCGGGATCAGCCCCAGCATTTT.

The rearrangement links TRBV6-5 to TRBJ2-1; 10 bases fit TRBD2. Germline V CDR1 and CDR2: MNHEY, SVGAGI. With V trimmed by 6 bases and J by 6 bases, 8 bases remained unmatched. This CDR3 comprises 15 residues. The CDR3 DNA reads TGTGCCAGCAGGGGGGGACTAGCGAGCCTCAATGAGCAGTTCTTC. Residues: CASRGGLASLNEQFF.

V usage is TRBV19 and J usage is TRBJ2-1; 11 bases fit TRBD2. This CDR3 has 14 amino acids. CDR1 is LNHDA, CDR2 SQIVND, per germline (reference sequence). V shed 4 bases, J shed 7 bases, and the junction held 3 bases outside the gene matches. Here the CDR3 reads CASSRLAGPNEQFF. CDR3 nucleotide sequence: TGTGCCAGTAGTAGACTAGCGGGACCAAATGAGCAGTTCTTC. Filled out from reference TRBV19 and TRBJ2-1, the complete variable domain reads DGGITQSPKYLFRKEGQNVTLSCEQNLNHDAMYWYRQDPGQGLRLIYYSQIVNDFQKGDIAEGYSVSREKKESFPLTVTSAQKNPTAFYLCASSRLAGPNEQFFGPGTRLTVL.

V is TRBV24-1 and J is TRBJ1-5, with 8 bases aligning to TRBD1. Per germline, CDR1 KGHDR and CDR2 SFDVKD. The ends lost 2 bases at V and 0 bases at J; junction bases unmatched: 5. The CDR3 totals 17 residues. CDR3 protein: CATSDYGQGNSNQPQHF. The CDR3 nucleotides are TGTGCCACCAGTGATTACGGACAGGGTAATAGCAATCAGCCCCAGCATTTT.

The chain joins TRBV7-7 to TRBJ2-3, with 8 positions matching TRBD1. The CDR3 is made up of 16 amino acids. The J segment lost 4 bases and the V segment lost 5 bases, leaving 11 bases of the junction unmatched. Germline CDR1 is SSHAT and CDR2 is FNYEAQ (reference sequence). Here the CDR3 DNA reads TGTGCCAGCAGCGAAAGGCCAGGGGGCACGGCAGATACGCAGTATTTT. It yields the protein CASSERPGGTADTQYF.

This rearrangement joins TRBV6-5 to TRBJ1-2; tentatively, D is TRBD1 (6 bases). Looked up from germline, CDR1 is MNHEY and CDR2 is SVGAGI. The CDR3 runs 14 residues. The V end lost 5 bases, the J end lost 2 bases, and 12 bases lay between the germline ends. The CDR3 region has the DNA TGTGCCAGCAGTACGGGACAACCAAACTATGGCTACACCTTC. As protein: CASSTGQPNYGYTF.

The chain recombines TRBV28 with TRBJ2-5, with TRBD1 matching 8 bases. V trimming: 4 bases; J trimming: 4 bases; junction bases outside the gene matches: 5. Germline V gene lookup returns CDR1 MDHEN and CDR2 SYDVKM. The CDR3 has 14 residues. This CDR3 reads CASSSTGGGETQYF. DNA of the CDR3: TGTGCCAGCAGTTCTACAGGGGGAGGAGAGACCCAGTACTTC.

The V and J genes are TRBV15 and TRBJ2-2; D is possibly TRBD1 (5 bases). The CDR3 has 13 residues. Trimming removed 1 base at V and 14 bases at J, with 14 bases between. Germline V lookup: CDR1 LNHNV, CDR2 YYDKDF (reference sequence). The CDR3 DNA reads TGTGCCACCAGCAGAGGGCTAAGTGACAGCCTGTTTTTT. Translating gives CATSRGLSDSLFF.

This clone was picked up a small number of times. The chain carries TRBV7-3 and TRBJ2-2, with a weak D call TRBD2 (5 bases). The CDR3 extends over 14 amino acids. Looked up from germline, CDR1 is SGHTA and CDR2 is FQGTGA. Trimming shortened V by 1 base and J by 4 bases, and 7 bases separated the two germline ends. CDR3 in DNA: TGTGCCAGCAGCTTAAACGGGGTCACCGGGGAGCTGTTTTTT. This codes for CASSLNGVTGELFF.

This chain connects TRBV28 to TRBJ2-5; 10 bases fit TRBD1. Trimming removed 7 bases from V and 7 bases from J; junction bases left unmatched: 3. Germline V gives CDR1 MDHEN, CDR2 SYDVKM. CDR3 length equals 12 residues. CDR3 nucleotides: TGTGCCAGCACCCGGACAGGGGGGACCCAGTACTTC. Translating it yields CASTRTGGTQYF.

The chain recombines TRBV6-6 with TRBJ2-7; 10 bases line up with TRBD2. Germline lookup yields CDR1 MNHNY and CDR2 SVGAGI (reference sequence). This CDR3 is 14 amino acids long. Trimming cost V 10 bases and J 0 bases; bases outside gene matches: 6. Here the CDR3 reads CATTLAGSSYEQYF. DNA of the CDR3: TGTGCCACCACACTAGCGGGGAGCTCCTACGAGCAGTACTTC.

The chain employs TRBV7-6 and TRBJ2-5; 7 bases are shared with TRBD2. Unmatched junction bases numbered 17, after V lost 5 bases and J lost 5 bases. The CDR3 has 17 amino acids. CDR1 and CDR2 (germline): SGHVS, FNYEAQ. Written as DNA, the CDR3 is TGTGCCAGCAGCCTCGTAGCCGGGGGGAGGGCCAAGGAGACCCAGTACTTC. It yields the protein CASSLVAGGRAKETQYF.

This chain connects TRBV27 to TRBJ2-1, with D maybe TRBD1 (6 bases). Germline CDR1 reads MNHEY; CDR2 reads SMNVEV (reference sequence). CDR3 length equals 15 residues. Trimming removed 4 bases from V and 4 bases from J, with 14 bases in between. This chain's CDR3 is CASSSRGRAYNEQFF. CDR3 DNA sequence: TGTGCCAGCAGTTCCAGGGGACGGGCTTACAATGAGCAGTTCTTC.

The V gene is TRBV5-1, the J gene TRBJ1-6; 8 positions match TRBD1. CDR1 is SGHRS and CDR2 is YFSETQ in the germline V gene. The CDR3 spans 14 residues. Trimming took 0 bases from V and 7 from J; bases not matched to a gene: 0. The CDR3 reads CASSLGTGNSPLHF. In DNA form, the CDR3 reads TGCGCCAGCAGCTTGGGGACAGGGAATTCACCCCTCCACTTT.